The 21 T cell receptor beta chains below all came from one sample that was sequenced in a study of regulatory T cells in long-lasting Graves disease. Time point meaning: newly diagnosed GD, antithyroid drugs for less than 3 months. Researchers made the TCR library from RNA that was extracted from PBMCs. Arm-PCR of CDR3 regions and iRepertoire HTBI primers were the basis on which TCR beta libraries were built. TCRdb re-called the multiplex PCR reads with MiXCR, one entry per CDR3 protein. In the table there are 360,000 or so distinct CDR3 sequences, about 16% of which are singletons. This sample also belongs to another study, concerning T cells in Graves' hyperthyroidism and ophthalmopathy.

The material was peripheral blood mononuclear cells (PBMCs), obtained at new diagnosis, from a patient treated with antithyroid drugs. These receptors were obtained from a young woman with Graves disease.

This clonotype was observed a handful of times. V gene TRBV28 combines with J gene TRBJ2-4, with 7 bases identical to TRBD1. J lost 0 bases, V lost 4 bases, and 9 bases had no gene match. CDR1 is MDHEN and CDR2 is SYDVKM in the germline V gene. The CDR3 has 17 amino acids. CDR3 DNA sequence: TGTGCCAGCAGTTCTCGGACAGGACCACTAGCCAAAAACATTCAGTACTTC. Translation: CASSSRTGPLAKNIQYF.

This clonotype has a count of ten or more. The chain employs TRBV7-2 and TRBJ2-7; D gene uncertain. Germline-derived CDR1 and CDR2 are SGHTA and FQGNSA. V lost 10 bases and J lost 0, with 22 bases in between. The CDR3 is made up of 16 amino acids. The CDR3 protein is CATSSVARRDSYEQYF. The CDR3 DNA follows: TGTGCCACCTCAAGTGTGGCACGTCGAGACTCCTACGAGCAGTACTTC.

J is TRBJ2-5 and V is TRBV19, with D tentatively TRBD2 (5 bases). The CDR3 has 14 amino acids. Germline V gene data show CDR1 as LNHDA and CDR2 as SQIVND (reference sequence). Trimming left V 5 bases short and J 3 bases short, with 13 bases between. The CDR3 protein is CASSRIDGEETQYF. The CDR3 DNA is TGTGCCAGTAGTCGTATTGACGGGGAAGAGACCCAGTACTTC. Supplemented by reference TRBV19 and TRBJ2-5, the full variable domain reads DGGITQSPKYLFRKEGQNVTLSCEQNLNHDAMYWYRQDPGQGLRLIYYSQIVNDFQKGDIAEGYSVSREKKESFPLTVTSAQKNPTAFYLCASSRIDGEETQYFGPGTRLLVL.

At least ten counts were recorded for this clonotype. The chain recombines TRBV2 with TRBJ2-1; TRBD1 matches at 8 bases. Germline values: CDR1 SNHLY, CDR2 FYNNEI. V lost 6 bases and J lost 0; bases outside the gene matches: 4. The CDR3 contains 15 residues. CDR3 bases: TGTGCCAGCAGGGTTACAGGGGGCTCCTACAATGAGCAGTTCTTC. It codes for CASRVTGGSYNEQFF.

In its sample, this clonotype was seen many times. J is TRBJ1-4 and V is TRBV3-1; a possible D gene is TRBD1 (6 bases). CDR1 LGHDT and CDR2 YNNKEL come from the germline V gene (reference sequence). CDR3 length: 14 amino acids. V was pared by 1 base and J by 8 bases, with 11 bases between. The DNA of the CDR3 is TGTGCCAGCAGCCAAGGACAGGCTGAGGAAAAACTGTTTTTT. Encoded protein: CASSQGQAEEKLFF.

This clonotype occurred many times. CDR3 amino acids: CASSPSSGWVVNTEAFF. The CDR3 DNA reads TGTGCCAGCTCACCCAGTTCGGGGTGGGTGGTGAACACTGAAGCTTTCTTT. The chain combines TRBV18 with TRBJ1-1; D call uncertain. Germline CDR1 reads KGHSH; CDR2 reads LQKENI. V was cut by 3 bases and J by 0 bases, with 17 bases left in between. There are 17 residues in the CDR3.

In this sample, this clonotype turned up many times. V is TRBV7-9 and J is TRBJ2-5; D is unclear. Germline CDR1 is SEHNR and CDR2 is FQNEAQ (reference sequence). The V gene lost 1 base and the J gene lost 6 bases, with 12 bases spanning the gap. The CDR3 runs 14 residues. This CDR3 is CASSLVGATQTQYF. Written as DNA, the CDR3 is TGTGCCAGCAGCTTAGTCGGCGCGACGCAGACCCAGTACTTC.

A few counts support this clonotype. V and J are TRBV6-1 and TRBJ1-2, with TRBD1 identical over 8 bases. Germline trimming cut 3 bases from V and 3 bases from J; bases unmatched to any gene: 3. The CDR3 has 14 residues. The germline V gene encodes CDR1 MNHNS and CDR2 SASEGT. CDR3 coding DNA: TGTGCCAGCAGTGACAGGGGGCGATACTATGGCTACACCTTC. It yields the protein CASSDRGRYYGYTF.

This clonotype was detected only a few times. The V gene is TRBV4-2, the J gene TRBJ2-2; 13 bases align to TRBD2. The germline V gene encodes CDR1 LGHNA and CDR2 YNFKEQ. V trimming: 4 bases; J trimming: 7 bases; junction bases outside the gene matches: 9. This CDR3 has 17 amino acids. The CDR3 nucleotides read TGTGCCAGCAGCCCTCTAACTAGCGGGGGGGCCAGCGGGGAGCTGTTTTTT. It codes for CASSPLTSGGASGELFF.

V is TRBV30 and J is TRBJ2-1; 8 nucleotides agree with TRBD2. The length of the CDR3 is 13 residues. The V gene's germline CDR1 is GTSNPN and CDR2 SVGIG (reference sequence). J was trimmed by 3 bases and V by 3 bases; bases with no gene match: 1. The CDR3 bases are TGTGCCTGGAGGCTAGCGGGCTACAATGAGCAGTTCTTC. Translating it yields CAWRLAGYNEQFF.

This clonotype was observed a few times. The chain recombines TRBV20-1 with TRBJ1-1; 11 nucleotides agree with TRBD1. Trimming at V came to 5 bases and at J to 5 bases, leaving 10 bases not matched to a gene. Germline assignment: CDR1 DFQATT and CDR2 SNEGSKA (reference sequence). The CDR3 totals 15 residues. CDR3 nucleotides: TGCAGTGCTGATAACCGGGACAGGGGGGCTACTGAAGCTTTCTTT. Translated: CSADNRDRGATEAFF.

CDR3 nucleotide sequence: TGTGCCAGCCTTACCACAGGGACCTACGAGCAGTACTTC. Its translation is CASLTTGTYEQYF. This chain connects TRBV6-1 to TRBJ2-7; tentative D call: TRBD1 (6 bases). Trimming stripped 8 bases from V and 2 bases from J, with 13 bases between. CDR3 length: 13 residues. CDR1 MNHNS and CDR2 SASEGT come from the germline V gene.

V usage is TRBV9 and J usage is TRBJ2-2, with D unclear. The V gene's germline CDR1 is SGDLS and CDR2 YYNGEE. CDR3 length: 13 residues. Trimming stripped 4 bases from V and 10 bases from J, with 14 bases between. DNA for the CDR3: TGTGCCAGCAGCCCCCCTCTTCCCGCGGAGCTGTTTTTT. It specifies CASSPPLPAELFF.

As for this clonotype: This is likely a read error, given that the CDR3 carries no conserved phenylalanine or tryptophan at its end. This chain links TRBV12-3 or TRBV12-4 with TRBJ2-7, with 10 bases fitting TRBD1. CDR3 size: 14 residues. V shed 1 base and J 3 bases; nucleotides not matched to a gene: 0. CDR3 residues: CASSLGTGGYEQYL. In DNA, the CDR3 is TGTGCCAGCAGTTTAGGGACAGGGGGCTACGAGCAGTACCTC.

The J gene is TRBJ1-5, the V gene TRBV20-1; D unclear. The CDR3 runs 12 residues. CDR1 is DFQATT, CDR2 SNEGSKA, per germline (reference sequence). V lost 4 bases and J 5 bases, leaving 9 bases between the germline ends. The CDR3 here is CSAIRRHQPQHF. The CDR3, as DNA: TGCAGTGCTATTCGACGGCATCAGCCCCAGCATTTT.

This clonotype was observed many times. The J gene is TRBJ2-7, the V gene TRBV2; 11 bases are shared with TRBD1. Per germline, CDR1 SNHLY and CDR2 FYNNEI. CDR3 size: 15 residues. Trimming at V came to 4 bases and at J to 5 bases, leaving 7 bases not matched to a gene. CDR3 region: CASSGTGGAVNEQYF. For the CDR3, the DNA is TGTGCCAGCAGTGGGACAGGGGGCGCGGTGAACGAGCAGTACTTC.

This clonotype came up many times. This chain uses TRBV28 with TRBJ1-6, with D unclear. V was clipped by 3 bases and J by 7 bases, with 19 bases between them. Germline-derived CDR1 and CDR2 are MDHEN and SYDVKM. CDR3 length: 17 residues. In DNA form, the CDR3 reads TGTGCCAGCAGTTTGAGTGTGTGGCGCCGACCCAATTCACCCCTCCACTTT. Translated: CASSLSVWRRPNSPLHF. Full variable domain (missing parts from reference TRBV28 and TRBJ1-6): DVKVTQSSRYLVKRTGEKVFLECVQDMDHENMFWYRQDPGLGLRLIYFSYDVKMKEKGDIPEGYSVSREKKERFSLILESASTNQTSMYLCASSLSVWRRPNSPLHFGNGTRLTVT.

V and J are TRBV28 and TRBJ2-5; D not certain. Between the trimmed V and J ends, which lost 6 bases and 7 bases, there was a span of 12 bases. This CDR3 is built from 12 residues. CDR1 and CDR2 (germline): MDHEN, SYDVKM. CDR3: CASSLPGRTQYF. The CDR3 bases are TGTGCCAGCAGCCTACCTGGCAGGACCCAGTACTTC.

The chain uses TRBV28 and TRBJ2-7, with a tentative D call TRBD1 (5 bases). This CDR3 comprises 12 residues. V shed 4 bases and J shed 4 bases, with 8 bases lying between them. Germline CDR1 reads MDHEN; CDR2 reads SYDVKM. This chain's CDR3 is CASSWGGYEQYF. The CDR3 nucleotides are TGTGCCAGCAGTTGGGGCGGTTACGAGCAGTACTTC.

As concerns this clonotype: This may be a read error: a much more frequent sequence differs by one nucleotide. Here the CDR3 reads CASSYPEAQPQHF. CDR3 DNA sequence: TGTGCCAGCAGTTACCCCGAGGCTCAGCCCCAGCATTTT. The chain couples TRBV6-9 to TRBJ1-5; D gene ambiguous. The CDR3 contains 13 residues. Trimming removed 3 bases at V and 6 bases at J, with 9 bases between. Germline V gene lookup returns CDR1 MNHGY and CDR2 SVAAGI.

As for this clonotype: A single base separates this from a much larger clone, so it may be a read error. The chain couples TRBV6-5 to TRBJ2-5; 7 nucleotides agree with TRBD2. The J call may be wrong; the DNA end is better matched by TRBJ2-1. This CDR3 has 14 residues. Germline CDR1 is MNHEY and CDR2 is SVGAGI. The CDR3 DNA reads TGTGCCAGCAATTACTGGGACTACCGACGTGAGCAGTTCTTC. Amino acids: CASNYWDYRREQFF.